These 26 T cell receptor beta chains share one sample of origin, sequenced in a study of shared clonotypes between healthy human individuals. CD8 cells classed as naive were CD45RO-negative and positively selected for CCR7, excluding terminally differentiated effector memory CD45RA+ cells. The table came from immunoSEQ multiplex PCR; TCRdb's copy has only in-frame clones and leaves some out. This sample has roughly 2,000,000 clones; less than 95% occur once, and the top ten carry more than 0.9%. Sequencing was carried out using naive CD8+ T cells sorted from blood. The receptors derive from a young man in good health.

This chain joins TRBV6-1 and TRBJ2-2, with D tentatively TRBD1 (5 bases). V was trimmed by 3 bases and J by 6 bases, leaving 14 bases between them. Germline CDR1 and CDR2: MNHNS and SASEGT. This CDR3 has 15 residues. CDR3 loop: CASSDPGWLAGELFF. For the CDR3, the DNA is TGTGCCAGCAGTGACCCAGGGTGGCTAGCCGGGGAGCTGTTTTTT.

This chain joins TRBV9 and TRBJ2-5, with 8 positions matching TRBD2. The V gene's germline CDR1 is SGDLS and CDR2 YYNGEE. Trimming at V came to 0 bases and at J to 6 bases, leaving 10 bases not matched to a gene. CDR3 length equals 16 residues. CDR3 residues: CASSVAESGGGKTQYF. As DNA, the CDR3 is TGTGCCAGCAGCGTAGCGGAGAGCGGGGGTGGAAAGACCCAGTACTTC.

The rearrangement joins TRBV11-2 to TRBJ2-1; 11 bases are a match to TRBD2. The CDR3 runs to 17 residues. The germline gives CDR1 SGHAT, CDR2 FQNNGV. V lost 5 bases, J lost 0 bases, and 6 bases stayed unmatched. CDR3 loop: CASSPTSGGPSYNEQFF. DNA for the CDR3: TGTGCCAGCAGCCCAACTAGCGGGGGTCCCTCCTACAATGAGCAGTTCTTC.

This clone was counted once. Other DNA sequences in this sample translate to the same CDR3. This CDR3 is CASSAGTGYEQYF. The CDR3 coding sequence is TGTGCCAGCAGCGCCGGGACTGGTTACGAGCAGTACTTC. The chain is built from TRBV9 and TRBJ2-7, with D tentatively TRBD2 (6 bases). Trimming removed 3 bases from V and 4 bases from J, with 11 bases in between. Germline V gene lookup returns CDR1 SGDLS and CDR2 YYNGEE. There are 13 residues in the CDR3.

Here the CDR3 reads CASSEAGTGFPYEQYF. The DNA of the CDR3 is TGTGCCAGCAGCGAGGCCGGGACAGGGTTCCCCTACGAGCAGTACTTC. The chain carries TRBV7-2 and TRBJ2-7, with 9 bases lining up with TRBD1. The CDR3 runs 16 residues. The V gene's germline CDR1 is SGHTA and CDR2 FQGNSA. With V trimmed by 5 bases and J by 2 bases, 10 bases remained unmatched.

The chain employs TRBV10-1 and TRBJ2-2, with no clear D. Germline CDR1 and CDR2: WNHNN and SYGVQD (reference sequence). The CDR3 runs 14 residues. Trimming pared 5 bases from V and 3 bases from J, leaving 10 bases between. This chain's CDR3 is CASSPGPYTGELFF. CDR3 DNA: TGCGCCAGCAGTCCCGGACCCTACACCGGGGAGCTGTTTTTT.

This chain connects TRBV28 to TRBJ1-1; D gene ambiguous. Trimming pared 5 bases from V and 6 bases from J, leaving 7 bases between. The CDR3 runs 11 residues. The germline V gene has CDR1 MDHEN and CDR2 SYDVKM. The CDR3: CASSMTAEAFF. The CDR3 nucleotides read TGTGCCAGCAGTATGACTGCTGAAGCTTTCTTT. Combining the CDR3 with reference TRBV28 and TRBJ1-1 gives the whole variable domain DVKVTQSSRYLVKRTGEKVFLECVQDMDHENMFWYRQDPGLGLRLIYFSYDVKMKEKGDIPEGYSVSREKKERFSLILESASTNQTSMYLCASSMTAEAFFGQGTRLTVV.

This clone was observed once. The genes are TRBV13 and TRBJ2-5; D might be TRBD2 (5 bases). Germline CDR1 and CDR2: PRHDT and FYEKMQ (reference sequence). Trimming shortened V by 2 bases and J by 0 bases, and 19 bases separated the two germline ends. This CDR3 has 18 amino acids. This CDR3 is CASSLRGLGVKHQETQYF. The CDR3 DNA follows: TGTGCCAGCAGCTTAAGAGGACTGGGAGTAAAGCACCAAGAGACCCAGTACTTC.

The chain carries TRBV4-3 and TRBJ2-5; no clear D gene. CDR1 and CDR2 (germline): LGHNA, YSLEER. V dropped 0 bases and J dropped 3 bases, with 17 bases sitting between them. The CDR3 is 17 amino acids. CDR3: CASSQDWASLGEETQYF. The CDR3 bases are TGCGCCAGCAGCCAAGATTGGGCTAGTTTAGGTGAAGAGACCCAGTACTTC.

The genes are TRBV9 and TRBJ1-1; no definite D call. Germline CDR1 is SGDLS and CDR2 is YYNGEE. The CDR3 covers 15 residues. V shed 0 bases and J shed 1 base, with 10 bases lying between them. DNA of the CDR3: TGTGCCAGCAGCGTAGAGGGCTGGGCGAACACTGAAGCTTTCTTT. Its translation: CASSVEGWANTEAFF.

This chain uses TRBV4-1 with TRBJ1-1, with 7 positions matching TRBD1. The ends lost 7 bases at V and 4 bases at J; junction bases unmatched: 6. CDR3 length: 13 amino acids. Germline CDR1 MGHRA, CDR2 YSYEKL. The CDR3 bases are TGCGCCAGCACCCTATCAGGGGGCACTGAAGCTTTCTTT. Its protein is CASTLSGGTEAFF.

This clone was seen a handful of times. This sequence joins TRBV11-2 and TRBJ1-1; D remains ambiguous. CDR1 and CDR2 (germline): SGHAT, FQNNGV. The V gene lost 4 bases and the J gene lost 0 bases, with 12 bases spanning the gap. There are 15 residues in the CDR3. The CDR3 is CASSSVTSLNTEAFF. CDR3 nucleotide sequence: TGTGCCAGCAGCTCAGTTACGTCCCTGAACACTGAAGCTTTCTTT.

The chain has TRBV27 and TRBJ2-7, with TRBD1 as a possible D gene (6 bases). The CDR3 consists of 15 residues. Germline V gene sequence: CDR1 MNHEY, CDR2 SMNVEV (reference sequence). V was clipped by 5 bases and J by 6 bases, with 20 bases between them. This chain's CDR3 is CASSPSRIGTPEQYF. For the CDR3, the DNA is TGTGCCAGCAGTCCCTCCCGCATAGGGACACCCGAGCAGTACTTC.

The chain employs TRBV11-2 and TRBJ1-1, with TRBD1 as a possible D gene (5 bases). This CDR3 has 12 amino acids. Trimming took off 0 bases at V and 8 bases at J, with 7 bases between the two ends. CDR1 and CDR2 from the germline V gene are SGHAT and FQNNGV. The CDR3, as DNA: TGTGCCAGCAGCTTAGAACAGGTAGAAGCTTTCTTT. This sequence encodes CASSLEQVEAFF.

The CDR3 here is CASSYGAAGYEQYF. As DNA, the CDR3 is TGTGCCAGCAGTTATGGGGCAGCGGGCTACGAGCAGTACTTC. This chain connects TRBV6-5 to TRBJ2-7, with D perhaps matching TRBD2 (6 bases). Per germline, CDR1 MNHEY and CDR2 SVGAGI. Trimming stripped 3 bases from V and 3 bases from J, with 12 bases between. The CDR3 has 14 amino acids.

The chain links TRBV5-6 to TRBJ2-2; possibly TRBD1 or TRBD2 for D (5 bases each). Trimming took 3 bases from V and 6 from J, leaving 9 bases between them. The CDR3 has 13 amino acids. Germline CDR1 reads SGHDT; CDR2 reads YYEEEE. The CDR3, as DNA: TGTGCCAGCAGCTGGGGGTTATCCGGGGAGCTGTTTTTT. It yields the protein CASSWGLSGELFF. The entire variable domain, with the rest obtained from reference TRBV5-6 and TRBJ2-2, is as follows: DAGVTQSPTHLIKTRGQQVTLRCSPKSGHDTVSWYQQALGQGPQFIFQYYEEEERQRGNFPDRFSGHQFPNYSSELNVNALLLGDSALYLCASSWGLSGELFFGEGSRLTVL.

This rearrangement joins TRBV7-9 to TRBJ2-7; D not resolved. Trimming shortened V by 3 bases and J by 5 bases, and 8 bases separated the two germline ends. The CDR3 spans 12 residues. CDR1 and CDR2 from the germline V gene are SEHNR and FQNEAQ (reference sequence). The CDR3 loop reads CASSFRWNEQYF. CDR3 nucleotide sequence: TGTGCCAGCAGCTTTCGATGGAACGAGCAGTACTTC.

V usage is TRBV7-6 and J usage is TRBJ2-7; D is tentatively TRBD1 or TRBD2 (5 bases each). Germline CDR1 reads SGHVS; CDR2 reads FNYEAQ. Deletions cut 1 base from V and 1 base from J, with 11 bases between. This CDR3 is 15 amino acids long. DNA for the CDR3: TGTGCCAGCAGCTTAGAGAGGGACCCTTCCTACGAGCAGTACTTC. It encodes CASSLERDPSYEQYF.

As to this clone: The same CDR3 arises from other DNA sequences in this sample as well. The rearrangement joins TRBV4-3 to TRBJ1-1; D call uncertain. This CDR3 has 13 residues. The V end was cut by 1 base, the J end by 1 base, with 4 bases between. Per germline, CDR1 LGHNA and CDR2 YSLEER. CDR3 DNA sequence: TGCGCCAGCAGCCAAGTTGCGAACACTGAAGCTTTCTTT. The encoded protein is CASSQVANTEAFF.

The gene calls are TRBV5-4 and TRBJ2-7, with D possibly being TRBD2 (5 bases). The CDR3 length is 13 residues. In germline, CDR1 is SGHNT, CDR2 YYREEE (reference sequence). V gave up 1 base and J gave up 3 bases, with 8 bases separating them. The CDR3 loop is CASSLSGIYEQYF. DNA of the CDR3: TGTGCCAGCAGCTTGTCGGGGATCTACGAGCAGTACTTC.

CDR3 nucleotide sequence: TGTGCCAGCAGTTTATTATTGCGGGGGAGCACCGGGGAGCTGTTTTTT. Translating it yields CASSLLLRGSTGELFF. The chain couples TRBV27 to TRBJ2-2; 7 bases agree with TRBD2. The CDR3 runs 16 residues. Germline V gene lookup returns CDR1 MNHEY and CDR2 SMNVEV (reference sequence). The V and J ends lost 1 base and 4 bases, in that order; junction bases with no gene match: 6.

The CDR3 reads CASSFNFDRGALSGTEAFF. CDR3 nucleotide sequence: TGCGCCAGCAGCTTTAATTTTGATCGGGGGGCCCTTTCTGGCACTGAAGCTTTCTTT. The chain is built from TRBV5-1 and TRBJ1-1, with TRBD1 as a possible D gene (6 bases). Trimming pared 2 bases from V and 4 bases from J, leaving 27 bases between. The germline V gene has CDR1 SGHRS and CDR2 YFSETQ. The length of the CDR3 is 19 residues. The complete variable domain, with remaining parts taken from reference TRBV5-1 and TRBJ1-1, reads KAGVTQTPRYLIKTRGQQVTLSCSPISGHRSVSWYQQTPGQGLQFLFEYFSETQRNKGNFPGRFSGRQFSNSRSEMNVSTLELGDSALYLCASSFNFDRGALSGTEAFFGQGTRLTVV.

CDR3 nucleotide sequence: TGTGCCAGCAGCTTTGAAAACACCCCCTCCGAGCAGTACTTC. Translation gives CASSFENTPSEQYF. The chain recombines TRBV5-6 with TRBJ2-7; no firm D call. The ends were cut back, 2 bases at V and 6 bases at J, with 15 bases in the middle. In germline, CDR1 is SGHDT, CDR2 YYEEEE. The CDR3 is 14 amino acids.

The chain employs TRBV6-6 and TRBJ1-4; no definite D call. V was clipped by 5 bases and J by 4 bases, with 17 bases between them. The CDR3 has 16 amino acids. Looked up from germline, CDR1 is MNHNY and CDR2 is SVGAGI (reference sequence). The CDR3 here is CASSQSPLGFNEKLFF. CDR3 DNA: TGTGCCAGCAGTCAGTCACCCTTGGGGTTTAATGAAAAACTGTTTTTT.

The CDR3 loop reads CASSHLSGTASYEQYF. DNA of the CDR3: TGCGCCAGCAGCCACCTTTCCGGGACAGCCTCTTACGAGCAGTACTTC. The V gene is TRBV4-1, the J gene TRBJ2-7, with 7 bases that match TRBD1. In germline, CDR1 is MGHRA, CDR2 YSYEKL. Losses at the gene ends were 3 bases for V and 4 bases for J; bases not matched to a gene: 12. The CDR3 runs 16 residues.

With regard to this clone: At one of its ends the junction is not consistent with the germline gene, which may arise from a read error. This sequence joins TRBV27 and TRBJ2-7, with TRBD1 matching over 10 bases. The CDR3 totals 12 residues. In germline, CDR1 is MNHEY, CDR2 SMNVEV (reference sequence). The CDR3 spells CASSFGGQGMHF. The DNA for the CDR3 is TGTGCCAGCAGTTTTGGGGGACAGGGGATGCACTTC.